What follows describes a single T cell receptor (beta chain). Its antigen is unidentified. The CDR3 is made up of 12 amino acids. V dropped 10 bases and J dropped 6; count of bases not matched to a gene: 5. Germline V gene lookup returns CDR1 LNHDA and CDR2 SQIVND (reference sequence). These data originate in a study of graft-versus-host responses after intestinal transplantation. Libraries were prepared by immunoSEQ multiplex PCR; TCRdb keeps only in-frame clonotypes and omits some of them. The sample lists 100,000 or so clones, 90% to 95% occurring once. V and J are TRBV19 and TRBJ2-2; 7 bases are shared with TRBD2. The clonotype originates from a human donor who was the organ donor for an intestinal transplant. Material: unstimulated CD8+ T cells sorted from spleen or lymph node cells, obtained before transplant. DNA for the CDR3: TGTGCCACTCGACTAGCCCCCGGGGAGCTGTTTTTT. Translation: CATRLAPGELFF.